This T cell receptor beta chain was found in a study of blood T cells in healthy people across ages. Combining a sample-barcoded 5' primer with a J-beta primer mix, a second PCR ran for about 7 to 11 cycles. TCRdb re-called the 5' RACE reads with MiXCR, one entry per CDR3 protein. The table has around 1.5 million distinct CDR3 sequences, almost 60% seen once. Sequencing was done on a sample of blood. This TCR derives from a man aged 18-30 years in good health.

CDR3 sequence reads: CASSKGQEEGGEHF. The CDR3, as DNA: TGTGCCAGCAGCAAGGGGCAAGAAGAGGGCGGCGAGCATTTT. The chain links TRBV6-6 to TRBJ1-5, with D possibly matching TRBD1 (5 bases). Germline-derived CDR1 and CDR2 are MNHNY and SVGAGI (reference sequence). Trimming left V 6 bases short and J 14 bases short, with 23 bases between. The CDR3 sequence is 14 residues long.